This is a list of T cell receptor beta chains from one sample in a study of shared clonotypes between healthy human individuals. Profiling relied on immunoSEQ multiplex PCR, and the TCRdb table lists in-frame clones only, not all of them. The table records around 1.9 million clones, 90% to 95% of them present only once. The sequencing sample was made of naive CD8+ T cells from PBMCs. Receptors were obtained from a man between 18 and 35 years old in good health. Some clones in this sample may be carry-over from other donors' samples. CDR3s include the opening cysteine and the closing phenylalanine or tryptophan. The order of the fields is J gene, D gene, V gene, CDR3 protein. A D gene is named only where the DNA matches it firmly.

TRBJ1-4 | TRBD1 | TRBV18 | CASSPTGQGNEKLFF
TRBJ2-7 | . | TRBV7-9 | CASSLGQGDEQYF
TRBJ2-7 | . | TRBV28 | CASGDRSSYEQYF
TRBJ1-2 | . | TRBV7-2 | CASSYYREGNYGYTF
TRBJ1-4 | . | TRBV4-1 | CASSQIQGTGEKLFF
TRBJ2-7 | . | TRBV14 | CASSQDLRDPYEQYF
TRBJ2-2 | . | TRBV13 | CASSPSRTGELFF
TRBJ2-7 | . | TRBV7-9 | CASSPAVTYEQYF
TRBJ2-5 | . | TRBV7-9 | CASRPQWGLATQYF
TRBJ1-1 | . | TRBV5-4 | CASSLGLMNTEAFF
TRBJ2-1 | . | TRBV7-3 | CASSHSGSSYNEQFF
TRBJ2-3 | TRBD2 | TRBV7-9 | CASSLDPSLSGRVADTQYF
TRBJ2-7 | . | TRBV25-1 | CASSRAVSSYEQYF
TRBJ2-5 | . | TRBV27 | CASSLIGIETQYF
TRBJ1-2 | . | TRBV10-3 | CAISESRGVGTAKHGYTF
TRBJ2-7 | . | TRBV13 | CASRQGGYEQYF
TRBJ2-2 | . | TRBV28 | CASTPRAGTWTGELFF
TRBJ1-2 | . | TRBV30 | CAWSGLRFGGYTF
TRBJ2-1 | . | TRBV9 | CASSPSASSPHNEQFF
TRBJ2-7 | TRBD2 | TRBV7-2 | CASSAMGLVYEQYF
TRBJ1-2 | TRBD1 | TRBV14 | CASSQGQGFHGYTF
TRBJ1-1 | TRBD1 | TRBV9 | CASSPLDREAFF
TRBJ2-1 | . | TRBV28 | CASSFSVTQRVVEQFF
TRBJ2-5 | TRBD2 | TRBV6-5 | CASSLAGVLETQYF
TRBJ2-7 | TRBD2 | TRBV7-9 | CATVGWSGRTYEQYF
TRBJ1-1 | . | TRBV6-1 | CASRLDIMNTEAFF
TRBJ2-7 | TRBD2 | TRBV5-6 | CASTFGLAGVHYEQYF
TRBJ2-5 | . | TRBV7-3 | CASSSSGDSGETQYF
TRBJ1-1 | TRBD1 | TRBV27 | CASMRGPNTEAFF
TRBJ2-7 | . | TRBV5-1 | CASSLGPGTLSYEQYF
TRBJ2-1 | TRBD1 | TRBV28 | CASRPRTGGLSYNEQFF